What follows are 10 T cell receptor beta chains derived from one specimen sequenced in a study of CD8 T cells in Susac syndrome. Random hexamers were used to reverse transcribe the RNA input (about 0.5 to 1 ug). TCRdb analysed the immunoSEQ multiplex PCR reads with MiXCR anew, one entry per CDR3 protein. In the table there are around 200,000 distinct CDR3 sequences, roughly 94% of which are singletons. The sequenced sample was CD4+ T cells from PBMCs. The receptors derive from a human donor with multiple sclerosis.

This chain's CDR3 is CASSVETAGNTIYF. In DNA, the CDR3 is TGTGCCAGCAGCGTAGAGACAGCCGGAAACACCATATATTTT. The chain combines TRBV9 with TRBJ1-3; D may be TRBD1 (5 bases). CDR3 length: 14 amino acids. The V and J ends lost 0 bases and 4 bases respectively, with 8 bases between them. CDR1 is SGDLS, CDR2 YYNGEE, per germline. Combining the CDR3 with reference TRBV9 and TRBJ1-3 gives the whole variable domain DSGVTQTPKHLITATGQRVTLRCSPRSGDLSVYWYQQSLDQGLQFLIQYYNGEERAKGNILERFSAQQFPDLHSELNLSSLELGDSALYFCASSVETAGNTIYFGEGSWLTVV.

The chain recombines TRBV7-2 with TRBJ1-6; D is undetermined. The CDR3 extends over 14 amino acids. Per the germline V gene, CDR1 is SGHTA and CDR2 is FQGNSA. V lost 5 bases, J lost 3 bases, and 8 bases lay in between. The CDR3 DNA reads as TGTGCCAGCAGCCCGGAGAGCTATAATTCACCCCTCCACTTT. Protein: CASSPESYNSPLHF.

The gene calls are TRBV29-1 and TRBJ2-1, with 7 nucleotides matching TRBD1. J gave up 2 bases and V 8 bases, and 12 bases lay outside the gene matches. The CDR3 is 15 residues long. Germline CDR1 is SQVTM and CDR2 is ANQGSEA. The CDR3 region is CSIHPPTGAYNEQFF. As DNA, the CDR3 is TGCAGCATTCACCCCCCTACAGGGGCCTACAATGAGCAGTTCTTC.

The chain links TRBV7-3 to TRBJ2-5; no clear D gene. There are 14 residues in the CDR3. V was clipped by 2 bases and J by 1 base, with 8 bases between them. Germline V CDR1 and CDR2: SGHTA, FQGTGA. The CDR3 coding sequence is TGTGCCAGCAGCTTATCCCGAGCCCAAGAGACCCAGTACTTC. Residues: CASSLSRAQETQYF.

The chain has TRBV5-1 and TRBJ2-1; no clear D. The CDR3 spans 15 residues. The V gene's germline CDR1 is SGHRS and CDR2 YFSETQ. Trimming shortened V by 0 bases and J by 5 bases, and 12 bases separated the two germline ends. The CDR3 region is CASSLAVTEHNEQFF. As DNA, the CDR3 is TGCGCCAGCAGCTTGGCGGTGACTGAACACAATGAGCAGTTCTTC.

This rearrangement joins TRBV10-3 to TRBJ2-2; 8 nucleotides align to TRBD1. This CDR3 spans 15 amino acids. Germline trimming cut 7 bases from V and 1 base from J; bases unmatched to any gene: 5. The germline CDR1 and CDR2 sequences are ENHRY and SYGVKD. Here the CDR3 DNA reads TGTGCCATCACTAAAGACAGGGGGAACACCGGGGAGCTGTTTTTT. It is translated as CAITKDRGNTGELFF.

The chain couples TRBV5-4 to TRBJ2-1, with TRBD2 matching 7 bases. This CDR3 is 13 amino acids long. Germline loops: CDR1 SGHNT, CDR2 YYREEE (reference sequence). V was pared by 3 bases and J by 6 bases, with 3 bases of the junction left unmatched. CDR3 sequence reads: CASSSTSFNEQFF. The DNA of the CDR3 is TGTGCCAGCAGCTCGACTAGCTTCAATGAGCAGTTCTTC.

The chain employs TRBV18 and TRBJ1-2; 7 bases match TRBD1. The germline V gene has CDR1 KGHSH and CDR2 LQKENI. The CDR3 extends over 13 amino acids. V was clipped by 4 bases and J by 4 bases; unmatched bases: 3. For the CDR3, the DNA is TGTGCCAGCTCACGGGCAGGGGGCTATGGCTACACCTTC. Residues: CASSRAGGYGYTF.

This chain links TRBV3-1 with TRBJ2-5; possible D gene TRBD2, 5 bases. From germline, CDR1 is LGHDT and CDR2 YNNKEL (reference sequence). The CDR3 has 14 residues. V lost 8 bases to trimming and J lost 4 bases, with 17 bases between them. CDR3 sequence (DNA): TGTGCCAGCTCCCGACGCAGCGAGGGAGAGACCCAGTACTTC. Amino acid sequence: CASSRRSEGETQYF.

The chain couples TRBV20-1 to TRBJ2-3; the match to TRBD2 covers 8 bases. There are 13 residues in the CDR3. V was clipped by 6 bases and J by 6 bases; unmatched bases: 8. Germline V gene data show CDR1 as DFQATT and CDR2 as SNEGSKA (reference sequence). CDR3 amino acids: CSAPTGGLDTQYF. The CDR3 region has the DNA TGCAGTGCCCCGACGGGGGGGTTGGATACGCAGTATTTT.